This TCR beta chain was identified in a study of radiotherapy plus CTLA-4 blockade in lung cancer. Study-wide findings and caveats: In blood, tumor-derived TCR clones expanded after radiotherapy plus ipilimumab.

About this clone: Its antigen is not identified.

This table comes from immunoSEQ multiplex PCR, and its TCRdb copy is limited to in-frame clones, with some not included. The table lists about 100,000 clones, roughly 80% of them singletons. Patients with chemo-refractory metastatic non-small-cell lung cancer received focal radiation plus CTLA-4 blockade with ipilimumab. The source is a human donor with non-small cell lung cancer who had stable disease on radiotherapy plus ipilimumab. This specimen was peripheral blood, taken from a patient treated with radiotherapy plus ipilimumab.

The CDR3 DNA is TGTGCCAGCAGTGTAAAGCAGTTGAATCAGCCCCAGCATTTT. This translates into CASSVKQLNQPQHF. V is TRBV2 and J is TRBJ1-5, with no clear D. This CDR3 spans 14 amino acids. V was trimmed by 4 bases and J by 4 bases, leaving 11 bases between them. Per germline, CDR1 SNHLY and CDR2 FYNNEI.